The following is a T cell receptor beta chain sequence with its context. The antigen is not known. This entry belongs to a study of T cell responses to AZD1222 COVID-19 vaccine. Findings and limits, study-wide: Close to half of spike-specific TCRs reportedly recognize unmutated variant regions. Seropositive status at baseline applied to only a handful of AZD1222 recipients.

Losses at the gene ends were 7 bases for V and 5 bases for J; bases not matched to a gene: 13. Germline assignment: CDR1 SEHNR and CDR2 FQNEAQ (reference sequence). The CDR3 runs 15 residues. Clones were sequenced by immunoSEQ multiplex PCR, and TCRdb holds only the in-frame ones, with some missing. The sample has approximately 110,000 clones, roughly nine tenths seen once. The sequencing used peripheral blood, collected 28 days after the second AZD1222 dose. This clonotype was obtained from an adult who received the AZD1222 COVID-19 vaccine. V gene TRBV7-9 combines with J gene TRBJ2-7; 8 bases map to TRBD1. The CDR3 DNA reads TGTGCCAGCAAACCCGGACAGGGCTACTCGGACGAGCAGTACTTC. Translating gives CASKPGQGYSDEQYF.